This T cell receptor beta chain was sequenced for a study of T cell responses to AZD1222 COVID-19 vaccine. Study-level points and caveats: The donor cohort was predominantly white British with a female majority, and clonal diversity may have been underestimated. Receipt of two AZD1222 doses was followed by a rise in Spike-specific TCR breadth and depth. At baseline, just 5 or 6 AZD1222 recipients tested seropositive. Targeting of unmutated variant regions was reportedly seen in nearly half of spike-specific TCRs.

The CDR3 totals 14 residues. The V gene's germline CDR1 is MDHEN and CDR2 SYDVKM. V was trimmed by 8 bases and J by 2 bases, leaving 12 bases between them. Libraries were prepared by immunoSEQ multiplex PCR; TCRdb keeps only in-frame clonotypes and omits some of them. Altogether around 100,000 clones are present, 87% being singletons, with the ten largest covering roughly 4.2%. A word on this clone: The antigen remains undetermined.

This specimen consisted of peripheral blood, obtained on day 0 of MenACWY control vaccination. This rearrangement joins TRBV28 to TRBJ2-2; TRBD1 or TRBD2 may be the D gene (5 bases each). The receptor's source is an adult in good health. The CDR3, as DNA: TGTGCCAGCTTTGGGGGTCACAACACCGGGGAGCTGTTTTTT. Its protein is CASFGGHNTGELFF. The complete variable domain, with remaining parts taken from reference TRBV28 and TRBJ2-2, reads DVKVTQSSRYLVKRTGEKVFLECVQDMDHENMFWYRQDPGLGLRLIYFSYDVKMKEKGDIPEGYSVSREKKERFSLILESASTNQTSMYLCASFGGHNTGELFFGEGSRLTVL.